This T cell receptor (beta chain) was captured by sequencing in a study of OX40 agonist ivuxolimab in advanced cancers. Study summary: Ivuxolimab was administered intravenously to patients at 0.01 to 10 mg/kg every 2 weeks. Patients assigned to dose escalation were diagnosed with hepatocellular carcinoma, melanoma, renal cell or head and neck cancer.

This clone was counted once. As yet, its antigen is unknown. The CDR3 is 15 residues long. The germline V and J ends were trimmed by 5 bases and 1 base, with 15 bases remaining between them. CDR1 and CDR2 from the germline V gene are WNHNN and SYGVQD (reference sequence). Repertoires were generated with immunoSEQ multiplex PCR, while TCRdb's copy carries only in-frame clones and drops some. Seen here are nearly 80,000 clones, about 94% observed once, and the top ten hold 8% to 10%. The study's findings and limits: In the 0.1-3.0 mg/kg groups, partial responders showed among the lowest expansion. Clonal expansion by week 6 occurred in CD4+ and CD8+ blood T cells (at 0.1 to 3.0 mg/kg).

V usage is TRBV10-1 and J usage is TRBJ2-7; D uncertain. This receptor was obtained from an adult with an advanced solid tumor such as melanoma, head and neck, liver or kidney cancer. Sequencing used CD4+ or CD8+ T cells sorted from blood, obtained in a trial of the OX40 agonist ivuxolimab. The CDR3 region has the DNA TGCGCCAGCAGTCCCTCCCGGACGGCTTCCTACGAGCAGTACTTC. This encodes CASSPSRTASYEQYF.